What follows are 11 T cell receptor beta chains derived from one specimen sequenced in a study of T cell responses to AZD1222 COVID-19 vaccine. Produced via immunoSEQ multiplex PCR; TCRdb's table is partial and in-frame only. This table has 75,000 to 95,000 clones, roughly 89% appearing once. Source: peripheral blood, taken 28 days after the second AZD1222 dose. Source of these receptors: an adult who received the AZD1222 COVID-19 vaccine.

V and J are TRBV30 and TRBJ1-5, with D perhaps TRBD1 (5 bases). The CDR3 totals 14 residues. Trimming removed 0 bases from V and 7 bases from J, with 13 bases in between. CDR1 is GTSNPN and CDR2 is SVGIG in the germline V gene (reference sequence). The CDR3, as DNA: TGTGCCTGGAGTGTAGGGCAGGGCGGGCAGCCCCAGCATTTT. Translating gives CAWSVGQGGQPQHF. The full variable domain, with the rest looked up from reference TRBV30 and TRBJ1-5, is SQTIHQWPATLVQPVGSPLSLECTVEGTSNPNLYWYRQAAGRGLQLLFYSVGIGQISSEVPQNLSASRPQDRQFILSSKKLLLSDSGFYLCAWSVGQGGQPQHFGDGTRLSIL.

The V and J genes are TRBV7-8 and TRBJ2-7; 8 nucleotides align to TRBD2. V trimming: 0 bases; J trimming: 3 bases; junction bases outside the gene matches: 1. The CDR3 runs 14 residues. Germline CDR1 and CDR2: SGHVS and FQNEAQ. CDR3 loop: CASSLASGGYEQYF. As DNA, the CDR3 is TGTGCCAGCAGCTTAGCCAGCGGGGGCTACGAGCAGTACTTC. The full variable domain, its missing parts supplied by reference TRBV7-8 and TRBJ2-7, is GAGVSQSPRYKVAKRGQDVALRCDPISGHVSLFWYQQALGQGPEFLTYFQNEAQLDKSGLPSDRFFAERPEGSVSTLKIQRTQQEDSAVYLCASSLASGGYEQYFGPGTRLTVT.

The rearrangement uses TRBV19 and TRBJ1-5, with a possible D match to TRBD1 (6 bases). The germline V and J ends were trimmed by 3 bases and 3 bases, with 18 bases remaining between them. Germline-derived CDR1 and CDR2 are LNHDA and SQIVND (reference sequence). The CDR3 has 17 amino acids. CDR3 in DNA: TGTGCCAGTAGTATTGGTGCACAGGGAGGTTTCAATCAGCCCCAGCATTTT. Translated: CASSIGAQGGFNQPQHF.

This CDR3 reads CASKPGQFNYGYTF. CDR3 coding DNA: TGTGCCAGCAAACCGGGACAGTTTAACTATGGCTACACCTTC. The chain employs TRBV6-5 and TRBJ1-2; TRBD1 matches at 7 bases. This CDR3 is built from 14 residues. CDR1 MNHEY and CDR2 SVGAGI come from the germline V gene. Trimming cost V 7 bases and J 1 base; bases outside gene matches: 6.

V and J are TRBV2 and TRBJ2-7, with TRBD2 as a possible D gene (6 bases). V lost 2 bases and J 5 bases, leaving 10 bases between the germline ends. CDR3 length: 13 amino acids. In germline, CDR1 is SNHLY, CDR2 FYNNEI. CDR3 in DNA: TGTGCCAGCAGTGAAAGTAGGAGGGACGAGCAGTACTTC. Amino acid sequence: CASSESRRDEQYF.

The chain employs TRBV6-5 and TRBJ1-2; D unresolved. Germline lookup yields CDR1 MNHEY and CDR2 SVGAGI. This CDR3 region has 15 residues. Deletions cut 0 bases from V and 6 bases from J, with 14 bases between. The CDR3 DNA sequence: TGTGCCAGCAGTTACTCCGGTGGCACCCGGAATGGCTACACCTTC. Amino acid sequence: CASSYSGGTRNGYTF.

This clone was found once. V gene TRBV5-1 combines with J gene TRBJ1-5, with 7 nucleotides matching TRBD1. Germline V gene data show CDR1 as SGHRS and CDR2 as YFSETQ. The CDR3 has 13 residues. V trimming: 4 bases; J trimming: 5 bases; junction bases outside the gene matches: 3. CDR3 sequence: CASSRDSDQPQHF. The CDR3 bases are TGCGCCAGCAGCCGGGACAGCGATCAGCCCCAGCATTTT. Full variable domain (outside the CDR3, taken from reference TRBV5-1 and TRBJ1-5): KAGVTQTPRYLIKTRGQQVTLSCSPISGHRSVSWYQQTPGQGLQFLFEYFSETQRNKGNFPGRFSGRQFSNSRSEMNVSTLELGDSALYLCASSRDSDQPQHFGDGTRLSIL.

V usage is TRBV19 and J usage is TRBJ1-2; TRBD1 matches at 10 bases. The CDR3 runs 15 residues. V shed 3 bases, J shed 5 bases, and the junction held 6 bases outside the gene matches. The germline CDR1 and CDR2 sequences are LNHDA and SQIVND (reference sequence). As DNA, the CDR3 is TGTGCCAGTAGTATTGGGGGACAGGGGAATTATGGCTACACCTTC. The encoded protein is CASSIGGQGNYGYTF. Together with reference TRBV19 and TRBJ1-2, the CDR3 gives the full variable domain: DGGITQSPKYLFRKEGQNVTLSCEQNLNHDAMYWYRQDPGQGLRLIYYSQIVNDFQKGDIAEGYSVSREKKESFPLTVTSAQKNPTAFYLCASSIGGQGNYGYTFGSGTRLTVV.

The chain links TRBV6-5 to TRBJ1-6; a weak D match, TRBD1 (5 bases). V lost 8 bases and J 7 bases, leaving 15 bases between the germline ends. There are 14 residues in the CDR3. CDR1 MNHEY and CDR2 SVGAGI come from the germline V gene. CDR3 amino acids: CASQVRGPNSPLHF. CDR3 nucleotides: TGTGCCAGCCAAGTACGGGGCCCAAATTCACCCCTCCACTTT.

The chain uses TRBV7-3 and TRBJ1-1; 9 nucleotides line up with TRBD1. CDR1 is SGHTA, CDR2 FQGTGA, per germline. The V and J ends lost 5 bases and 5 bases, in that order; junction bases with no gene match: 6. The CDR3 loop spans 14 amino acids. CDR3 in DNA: TGTGCCAGCAGCAGACTGGACAGGGGAACTGAAGCTTTCTTT. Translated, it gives CASSRLDRGTEAFF.

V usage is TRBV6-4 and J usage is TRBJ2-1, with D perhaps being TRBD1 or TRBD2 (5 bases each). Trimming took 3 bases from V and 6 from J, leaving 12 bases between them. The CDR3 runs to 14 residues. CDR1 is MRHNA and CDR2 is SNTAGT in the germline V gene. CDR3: CASSEGTDLNEQFF. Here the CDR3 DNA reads TGTGCCAGCAGTGAAGGGACCGACCTCAATGAGCAGTTCTTC.